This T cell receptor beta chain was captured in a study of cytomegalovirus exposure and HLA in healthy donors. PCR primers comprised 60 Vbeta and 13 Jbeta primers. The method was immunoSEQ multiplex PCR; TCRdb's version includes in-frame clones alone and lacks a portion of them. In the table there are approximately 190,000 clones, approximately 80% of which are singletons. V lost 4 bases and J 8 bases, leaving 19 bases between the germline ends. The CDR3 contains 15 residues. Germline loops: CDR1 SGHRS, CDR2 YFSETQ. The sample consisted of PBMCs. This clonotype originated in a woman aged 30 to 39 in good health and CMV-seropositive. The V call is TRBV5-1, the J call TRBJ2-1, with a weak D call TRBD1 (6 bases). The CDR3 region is CASSPLVGGEDEQFF. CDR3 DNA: TGCGCCAGCAGCCCGCTCGTTGGGGGCGAGGATGAGCAGTTCTTC.